The 23 T cell receptor beta chains below come from one sample, sequenced in a study of shared clonotypes between healthy human individuals. Sequencing used immunoSEQ multiplex PCR; TCRdb keeps in-frame clones, though not all of them. Of 2 million to 2.5 million clones in the sample, roughly 93% were seen once. Sequencing used naive CD4+ T cells from PBMCs. The sample's subset: CD45RA+ positively selected. The receptors were sampled from a man between 18 and 29 years old in good health. Some clones in this sample may be carry-over from other donors' samples.

This clone came up a few times. The rearrangement links TRBV19 to TRBJ2-4, with 12 bases matching TRBD2. V trimming: 7 bases; J trimming: 9 bases; junction bases outside the gene matches: 10. Germline CDR1 LNHDA, CDR2 SQIVND (reference sequence). This CDR3 contains 15 residues. The chain's CDR3 is CASISLAGGLGIQYF. The CDR3, as DNA: TGTGCCAGTATTTCGCTAGCGGGAGGGCTAGGCATTCAGTACTTC.

This chain uses TRBV23-1 with TRBJ2-1, with 10 nucleotides matching TRBD2. TRBV23-1 is noted as an ORF with a role that remains uncertain. The trim removed 2 bases at V and 4 bases at J, leaving 5 bases unmatched. The CDR3 runs 16 residues. DNA of the CDR3: TGCGCCAGCAGTCAACTTCGGACTAGCGGTTACAATGAGCAGTTCTTC. This gives the protein CASSQLRTSGYNEQFF.

The CDR3 nucleotides read TGTGCCAGCAGTCTACCGACGACTTCCTACGAGCAGTACTTC. The encoded protein is CASSLPTTSYEQYF. The chain has TRBV28 and TRBJ2-7; D gene unclear. Germline assignment: CDR1 MDHEN and CDR2 SYDVKM. This CDR3 is 14 amino acids long. V lost 5 bases and J 1 base, leaving 12 bases between the germline ends. Looking up the rest from reference TRBV28 and TRBJ2-7 gives the full variable domain: DVKVTQSSRYLVKRTGEKVFLECVQDMDHENMFWYRQDPGLGLRLIYFSYDVKMKEKGDIPEGYSVSREKKERFSLILESASTNQTSMYLCASSLPTTSYEQYFGPGTRLTVT.

The chain has TRBV28 and TRBJ2-7; 7 bases agree with TRBD1. This CDR3 region has 14 residues. Germline loops: CDR1 MDHEN, CDR2 SYDVKM. The junction had 6 bases not matched to a gene; V was cut back by 2 bases and J by 5 bases. The CDR3 protein is CASSLTQGSHEQYF. CDR3 nucleotides: TGTGCCAGCAGTTTAACACAGGGGTCCCACGAGCAGTACTTC.

This clone is a singleton in its sample. The rearrangement joins TRBV6-1 to TRBJ2-3; 8 bases are shared with TRBD1. V gave up 6 bases and J gave up 5 bases; unmatched junction bases: 10. CDR3 length equals 15 residues. Germline values: CDR1 MNHNS, CDR2 SASEGT. The CDR3 loop is CASSRSGGREDTQYF. In nucleotides, the CDR3 is TGTGCCAGCAGCAGGTCAGGGGGCAGGGAAGATACGCAGTATTTT.

V is TRBV5-6 and J is TRBJ2-3; 10 bases fit TRBD2. This CDR3 comprises 18 residues. The germline CDR1 and CDR2 sequences are SGHDT and YYEEEE. The J segment lost 1 base and the V segment lost 2 bases, leaving 10 bases of the junction unmatched. CDR3: CASSFSISGTSGTDTQYF. In nucleotides, the CDR3 is TGTGCCAGCAGCTTTTCCATCTCCGGGACTAGCGGCACAGATACGCAGTATTTT.

The chain carries TRBV7-2 and TRBJ2-7; 9 nucleotides match TRBD2. The CDR3 extends over 14 amino acids. V shed 4 bases, J shed 2 bases, and the junction held 3 bases outside the gene matches. Germline lookup yields CDR1 SGHTA and CDR2 FQGNSA. This chain's CDR3 is CASSWSGGPYEQYF. In nucleotides, the CDR3 is TGTGCCAGCAGCTGGAGCGGGGGGCCCTACGAGCAGTACTTC.

V usage is TRBV7-2 and J usage is TRBJ1-3, with 7 positions matching TRBD1. The CDR3 spans 15 residues. V trimming: 5 bases; J trimming: 5 bases; junction bases outside the gene matches: 9. Germline CDR1 is SGHTA and CDR2 is FQGNSA. CDR3 in DNA: TGTGCCAGCAGCCCACTCCAAGGGGGCCGAAACACCATATATTTT. It codes for CASSPLQGGRNTIYF.

The chain uses TRBV7-8 and TRBJ2-7; 11 positions match TRBD1. The germline V gene has CDR1 SGHVS and CDR2 FQNEAQ. The CDR3 covers 15 residues. The ends lost 1 base at V and 5 bases at J; junction bases unmatched: 4. DNA of the CDR3: TGTGCCAGCAGCTTAGAGGGGACAGGGGGTGACGAGCAGTACTTC. Residues: CASSLEGTGGDEQYF.

The chain is built from TRBV7-9 and TRBJ2-1, with TRBD1 as a possible D gene (5 bases). Looked up from germline, CDR1 is SEHNR and CDR2 is FQNEAQ (reference sequence). The CDR3 is made up of 13 amino acids. V was trimmed by 4 bases and J by 6 bases, leaving 10 bases between them. CDR3 sequence (DNA): TGTGCCAGCAGCTCTAACCAGGGCAATGAGCAGTTCTTC. It encodes CASSSNQGNEQFF.

Comment on this clone: Additional DNA sequences in this sample encode the identical CDR3. CDR3 loop: CASSLGGTQYF. The CDR3 DNA reads as TGTGCCAGCAGCTTGGGTGGGACCCAGTACTTC. This chain links TRBV5-8 with TRBJ2-5; D unclear. The CDR3 extends over 11 amino acids. Germline CDR1 is SGHTS and CDR2 is YDEGEE. V was shortened by 0 bases and J by 7 bases, with 4 bases between the two germline ends.

This chain connects TRBV6-6 to TRBJ2-7, with 8 bases that match TRBD1. Trimming at V came to 1 base and at J to 2 bases, leaving 4 bases not matched to a gene. This CDR3 region has 15 residues. Germline V gene sequence: CDR1 MNHNY, CDR2 SVGAGI (reference sequence). CDR3 DNA: TGTGCCAGCAGTTACTTGAGACAGGGGCCCTACGAGCAGTACTTC. Amino acids: CASSYLRQGPYEQYF.

The chain has TRBV9 and TRBJ1-1; the D is unclear. The CDR3 is 16 residues long. V was pared by 4 bases and J by 3 bases, with 19 bases between. The germline V gene has CDR1 SGDLS and CDR2 YYNGEE. The CDR3 DNA is TGTGCCAGCAGCCCACGGGTAGGGATAGGGCACACTGAAGCTTTCTTT. It encodes CASSPRVGIGHTEAFF.

The chain is built from TRBV6-6 and TRBJ2-1, with D perhaps matching TRBD1 or TRBD2 (6 bases each). The CDR3 covers 15 residues. The germline V and J ends were trimmed by 6 bases and 2 bases, with 14 bases remaining between them. Germline-derived CDR1 and CDR2 are MNHNY and SVGAGI (reference sequence). The CDR3 region has the DNA TGTGCCAGCAGGCCCCCGGGGGCCCCCTACAATGAGCAGTTCTTC. Translated, it gives CASRPPGAPYNEQFF.

This clone was counted a single time. The same CDR3 arises from other DNA sequences in this sample as well. The rearrangement links TRBV18 to TRBJ1-2, with a weak D call TRBD1 (5 bases). The CDR3 has 14 amino acids. The germline V and J ends were trimmed by 3 bases and 4 bases, with 12 bases remaining between them. Germline V gives CDR1 KGHSH, CDR2 LQKENI. The CDR3 sequence is CASSPSGTTYGYTF. Written as DNA, the CDR3 is TGTGCCAGCTCACCCTCTGGGACGACCTATGGCTACACCTTC.

This sequence joins TRBV7-9 and TRBJ2-3; 9 bases align to TRBD2. Germline V lookup: CDR1 SEHNR, CDR2 FQNEAQ (reference sequence). The CDR3 contains 16 residues. Losses at the gene ends were 3 bases for V and 2 bases for J; bases not matched to a gene: 6. The CDR3 nucleotides are TGTGCCAGCAGCTTCTCGACTAGCGGAAACACAGATACGCAGTATTTT. This gives the protein CASSFSTSGNTDTQYF.

As concerns this clone: This sample includes further DNA sequences coding for the same CDR3. The genes are TRBV28 and TRBJ2-3; unclear D gene. This CDR3 is 11 amino acids long. Germline V gene lookup returns CDR1 MDHEN and CDR2 SYDVKM. V was cut by 6 bases and J by 2 bases, with 3 bases left in between. The CDR3: CASRITDTQYF. The CDR3 DNA reads as TGTGCCAGCAGAATCACAGATACGCAGTATTTT.

This clone was found once. The gene calls are TRBV5-1 and TRBJ2-5; the D is unclear. V lost 4 bases and J 4 bases, leaving 14 bases between the germline ends. Germline CDR1 reads SGHRS; CDR2 reads YFSETQ. CDR3 length: 14 residues. DNA of the CDR3: TGCGCCAGCAGCACGGACCCAGCCGGAGAGACCCAGTACTTC. It yields the protein CASSTDPAGETQYF.

This chain connects TRBV4-3 to TRBJ2-3; possible D gene TRBD1, 5 bases. The CDR3 spans 17 residues. V shed 0 bases and J shed 8 bases, with 21 bases lying between them. CDR1 LGHNA and CDR2 YSLEER come from the germline V gene. DNA of the CDR3: TGCGCCAGCAGCCAAGATTTCGGTAGGGGTGACGGTATTACGCAGTATTTT. Its protein is CASSQDFGRGDGITQYF.

The gene calls are TRBV7-3 and TRBJ2-2; possible D gene TRBD1, 5 bases. CDR1 SGHTA and CDR2 FQGTGA come from the germline V gene. CDR3 size: 16 residues. Trimming took off 1 base at V and 7 bases at J, with 16 bases between the two ends. In nucleotides, the CDR3 is TGTGCCAGCAGCTTAATCGCGACAGAAGTCGGCGGGGAGCTGTTTTTT. Its protein product is CASSLIATEVGGELFF.

The chain joins TRBV10-3 to TRBJ2-7; 11 bases are a match to TRBD1. The CDR3 covers 15 residues. Germline CDR1 is ENHRY and CDR2 is SYGVKD. J gave up 5 bases and V 4 bases, and 7 bases lay outside the gene matches. CDR3 sequence: CAISGWTGGFDEQYF. The CDR3 DNA sequence: TGTGCCATCAGTGGGTGGACAGGGGGCTTTGACGAGCAGTACTTC.

V gene TRBV15 combines with J gene TRBJ2-3, with D perhaps matching TRBD2 (6 bases). There are 15 residues in the CDR3. The V and J ends lost 5 bases and 3 bases respectively, with 15 bases between them. Germline lookup yields CDR1 LNHNV and CDR2 YYDKDF (reference sequence). CDR3: CATSSRTTGTDTQYF. The CDR3 DNA reads TGTGCCACCAGCTCCCGGACTACCGGAACAGATACGCAGTATTTT. Looking up the rest from reference TRBV15 and TRBJ2-3 gives the full variable domain: DAMVIQNPRYQVTQFGKPVTLSCSQTLNHNVMYWYQQKSSQAPKLLFHYYDKDFNNEADTPDNFQSRRPNTSFCFLDIRSPGLGDTAMYLCATSSRTTGTDTQYFGPGTRLTVL.

CDR3 coding DNA: TGTGCCATCAGTGAGTCTAGGACAACTAATGAAAAACTGTTTTTT. Amino acids: CAISESRTTNEKLFF. This chain connects TRBV10-3 to TRBJ1-4; no definite D call. This CDR3 spans 15 amino acids. V lost 0 bases and J lost 0, with 5 bases in between. In germline, CDR1 is ENHRY, CDR2 SYGVKD.